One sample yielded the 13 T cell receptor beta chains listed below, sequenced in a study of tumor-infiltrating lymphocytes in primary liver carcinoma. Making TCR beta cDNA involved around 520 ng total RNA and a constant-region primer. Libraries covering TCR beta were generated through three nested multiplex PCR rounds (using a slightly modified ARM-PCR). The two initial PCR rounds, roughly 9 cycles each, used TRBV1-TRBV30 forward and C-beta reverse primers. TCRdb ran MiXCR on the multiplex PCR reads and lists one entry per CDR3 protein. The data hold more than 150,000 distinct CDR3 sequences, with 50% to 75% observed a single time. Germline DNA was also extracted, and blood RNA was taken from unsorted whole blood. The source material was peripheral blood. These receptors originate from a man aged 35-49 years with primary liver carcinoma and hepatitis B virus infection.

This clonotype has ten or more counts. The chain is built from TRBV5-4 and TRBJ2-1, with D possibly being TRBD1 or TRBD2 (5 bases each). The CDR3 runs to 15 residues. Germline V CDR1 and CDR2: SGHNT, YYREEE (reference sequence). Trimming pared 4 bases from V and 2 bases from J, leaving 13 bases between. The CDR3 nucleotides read TGTGCCAGCAGCCCCGACGGGACGACCTACAATGAGCAGTTCTTC. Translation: CASSPDGTTYNEQFF. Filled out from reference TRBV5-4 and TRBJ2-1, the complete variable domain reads ETGVTQSPTHLIKTRGQQVTLRCSSQSGHNTVSWYQQALGQGPQFIFQYYREEENGRGNFPPRFSGLQFPNYSSELNVNALELDDSALYLCASSPDGTTYNEQFFGPGTRLTVL.

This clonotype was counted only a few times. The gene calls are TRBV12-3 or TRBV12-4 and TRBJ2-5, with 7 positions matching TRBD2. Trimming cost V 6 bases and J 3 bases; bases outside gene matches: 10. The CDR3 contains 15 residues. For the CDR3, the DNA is TGTGCCAGCAGCCTCAGCGGGAATCGGAAAGAGACCCAGTACTTC. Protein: CASSLSGNRKETQYF.

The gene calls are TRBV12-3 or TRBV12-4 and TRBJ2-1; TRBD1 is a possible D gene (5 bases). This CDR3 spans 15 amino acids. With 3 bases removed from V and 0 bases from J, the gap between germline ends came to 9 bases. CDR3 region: CASSFGQGSYNEQFF. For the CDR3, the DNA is TGTGCCAGCAGTTTCGGGCAGGGCTCCTACAATGAGCAGTTCTTC.

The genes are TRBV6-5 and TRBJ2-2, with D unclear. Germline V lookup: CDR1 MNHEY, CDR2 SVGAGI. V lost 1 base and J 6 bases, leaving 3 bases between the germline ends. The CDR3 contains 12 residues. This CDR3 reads CASSYFPGELFF. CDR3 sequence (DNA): TGTGCCAGCAGTTACTTCCCCGGGGAGCTGTTTTTT.

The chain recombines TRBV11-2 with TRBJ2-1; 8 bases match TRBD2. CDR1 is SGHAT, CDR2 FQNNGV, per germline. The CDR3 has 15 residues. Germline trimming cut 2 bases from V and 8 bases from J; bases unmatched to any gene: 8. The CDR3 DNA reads TGTGCCAGCAGCTTATGTACTAGCGGTAACTATGAGCAGTTCTTC. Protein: CASSLCTSGNYEQFF.

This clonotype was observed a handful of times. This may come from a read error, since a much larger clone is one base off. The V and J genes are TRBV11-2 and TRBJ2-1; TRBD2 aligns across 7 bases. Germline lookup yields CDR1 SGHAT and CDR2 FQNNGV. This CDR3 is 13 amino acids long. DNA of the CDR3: TGTACCAGCAGCGTAGGGAGGGACAATGAGCAGTTCTTC. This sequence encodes CTSSVGRDNEQFF.

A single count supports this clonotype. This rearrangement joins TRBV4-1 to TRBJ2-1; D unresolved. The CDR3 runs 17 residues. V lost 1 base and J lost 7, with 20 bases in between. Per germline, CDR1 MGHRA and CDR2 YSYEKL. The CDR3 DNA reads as TGCGCCAGCAGCCAAGGGACCAAGGTAAAAATGAGGAATGAGCAGTTCTTC. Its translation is CASSQGTKVKMRNEQFF.

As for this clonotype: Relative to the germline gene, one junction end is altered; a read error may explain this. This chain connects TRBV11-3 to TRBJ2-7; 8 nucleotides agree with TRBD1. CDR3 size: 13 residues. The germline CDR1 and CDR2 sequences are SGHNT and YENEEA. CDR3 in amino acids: CASSLQGAEERHF. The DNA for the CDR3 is TGTGCCAGCAGCTTACAGGGGGCGGAAGAGCGGCACTTC. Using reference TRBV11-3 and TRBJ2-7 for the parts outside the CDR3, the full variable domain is EAGVVQSPRYKIIEKKQPVAFWCNPISGHNTLYWYLQNLGQGPELLIRYENEEAVDDSQLPKDRFSAERLKGVDSTLKIQPAELGDSAVYLCASSLQGAEERHFGPGTRLTVT.

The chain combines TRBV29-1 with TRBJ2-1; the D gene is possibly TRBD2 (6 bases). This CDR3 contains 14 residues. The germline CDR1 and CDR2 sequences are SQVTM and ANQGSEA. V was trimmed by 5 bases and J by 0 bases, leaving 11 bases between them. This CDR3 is CSVCSGCSYNEQFF. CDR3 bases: TGCAGCGTTTGCAGCGGGTGCTCCTACAATGAGCAGTTCTTC.

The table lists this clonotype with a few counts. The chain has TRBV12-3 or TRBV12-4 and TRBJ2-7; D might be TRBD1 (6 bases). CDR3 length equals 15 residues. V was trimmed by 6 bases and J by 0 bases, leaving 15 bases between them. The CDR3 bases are TGTGCCAGCAGCATACAGGGACCTCTCTCCTACGAGCAGTACTTC. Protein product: CASSIQGPLSYEQYF.

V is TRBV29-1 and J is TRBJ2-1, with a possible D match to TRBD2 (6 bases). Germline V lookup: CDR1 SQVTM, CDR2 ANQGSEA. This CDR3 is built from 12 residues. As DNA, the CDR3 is TGCACCGGACGGGGGTCTCGCAATGAGCAGTTCTTC. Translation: CTGRGSRNEQFF.

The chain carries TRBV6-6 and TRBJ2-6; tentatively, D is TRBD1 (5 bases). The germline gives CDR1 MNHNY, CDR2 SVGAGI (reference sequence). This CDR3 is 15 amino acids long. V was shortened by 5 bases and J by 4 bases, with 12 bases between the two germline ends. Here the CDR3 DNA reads TGTGCCAGCAGTGTCACAGGAACCGGGGCCAACGTCCTGACTTTC. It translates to CASSVTGTGANVLTF.

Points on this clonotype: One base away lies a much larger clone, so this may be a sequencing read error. The CDR3 sequence: CASCSNREEQYF. The CDR3 DNA sequence: TGTGCCAGCTGTTCTAACAGGGAAGAGCAGTACTTC. The chain combines TRBV12-3 or TRBV12-4 with TRBJ2-7, with a possible D match to TRBD1 (6 bases). Trimming pared 8 bases from V and 7 bases from J, leaving 15 bases between. This CDR3 is built from 12 residues.